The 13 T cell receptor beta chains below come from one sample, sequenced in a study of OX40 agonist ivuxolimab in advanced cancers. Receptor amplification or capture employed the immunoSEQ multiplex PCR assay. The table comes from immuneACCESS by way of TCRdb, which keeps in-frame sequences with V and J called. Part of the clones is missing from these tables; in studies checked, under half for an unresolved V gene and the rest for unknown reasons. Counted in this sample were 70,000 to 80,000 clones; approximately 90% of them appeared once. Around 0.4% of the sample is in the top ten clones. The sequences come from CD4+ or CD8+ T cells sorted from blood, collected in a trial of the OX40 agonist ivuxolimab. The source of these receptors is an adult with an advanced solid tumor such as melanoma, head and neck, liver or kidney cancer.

CDR3 amino acids: CASSLEGRIYNEQFF. CDR3 DNA: TGTGCCAGCAGCTTAGAGGGACGAATCTACAATGAGCAGTTCTTC. This chain links TRBV7-9 with TRBJ2-1; D is possibly TRBD1 or TRBD2 (5 bases each). The CDR3 runs to 15 residues. V was clipped by 1 base and J by 3 bases, with 10 bases between them. Per the germline V gene, CDR1 is SEHNR and CDR2 is FQNEAQ (reference sequence).

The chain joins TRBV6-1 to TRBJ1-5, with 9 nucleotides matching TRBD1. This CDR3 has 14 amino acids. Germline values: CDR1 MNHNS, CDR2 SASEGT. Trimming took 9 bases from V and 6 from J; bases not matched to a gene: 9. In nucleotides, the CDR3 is TGTGCCAGTGGAACAGGGGGCCGGGGTCAGCCCCAGCATTTT. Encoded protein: CASGTGGRGQPQHF.

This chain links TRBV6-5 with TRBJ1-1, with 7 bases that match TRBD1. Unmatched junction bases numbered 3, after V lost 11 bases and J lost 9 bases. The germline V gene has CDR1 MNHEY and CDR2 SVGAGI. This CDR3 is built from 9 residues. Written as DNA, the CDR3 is TGTGCCGACAGGGCTAAAGCTTTCTTT. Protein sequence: CADRAKAFF.

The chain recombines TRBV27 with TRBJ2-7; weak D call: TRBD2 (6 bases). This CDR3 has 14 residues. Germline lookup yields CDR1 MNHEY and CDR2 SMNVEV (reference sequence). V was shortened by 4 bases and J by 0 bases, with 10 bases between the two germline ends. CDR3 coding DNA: TGTGCCAGCAGTTCCATAGCGGACTCCTACGAGCAGTACTTC. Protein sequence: CASSSIADSYEQYF.

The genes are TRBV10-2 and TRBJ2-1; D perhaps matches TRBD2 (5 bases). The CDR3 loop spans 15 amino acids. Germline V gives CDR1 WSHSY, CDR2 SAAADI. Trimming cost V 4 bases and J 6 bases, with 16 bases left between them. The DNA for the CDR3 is TGCGCCAGCAGTGGCCTAGCCACATTTGGCAATGAGCAGTTCTTC. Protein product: CASSGLATFGNEQFF.

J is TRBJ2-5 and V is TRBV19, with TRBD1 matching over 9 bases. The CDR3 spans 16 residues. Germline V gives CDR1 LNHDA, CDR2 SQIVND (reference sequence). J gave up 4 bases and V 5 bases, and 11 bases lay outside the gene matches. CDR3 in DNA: TGTGCCAGTAGTGCGGACAGGGGAGTAGGGGCAGAGACCCAGTACTTC. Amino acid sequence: CASSADRGVGAETQYF. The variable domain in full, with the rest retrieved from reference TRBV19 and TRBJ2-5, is DGGITQSPKYLFRKEGQNVTLSCEQNLNHDAMYWYRQDPGQGLRLIYYSQIVNDFQKGDIAEGYSVSREKKESFPLTVTSAQKNPTAFYLCASSADRGVGAETQYFGPGTRLLVL.

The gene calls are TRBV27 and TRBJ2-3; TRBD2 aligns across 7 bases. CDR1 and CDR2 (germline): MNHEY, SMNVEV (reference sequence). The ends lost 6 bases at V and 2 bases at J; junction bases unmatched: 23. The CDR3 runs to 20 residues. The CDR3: CASRHTGTGTYGRTTDTQYF. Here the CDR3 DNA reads TGTGCCAGCAGACACACCGGTACCGGAACGTACGGGAGGACCACAGATACGCAGTATTTT.

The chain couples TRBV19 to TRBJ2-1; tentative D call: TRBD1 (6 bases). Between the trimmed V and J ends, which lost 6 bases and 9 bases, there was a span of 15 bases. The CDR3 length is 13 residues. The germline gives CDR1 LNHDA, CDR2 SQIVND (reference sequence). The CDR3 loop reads CASSNNRETEQFF. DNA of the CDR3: TGTGCCAGTAGCAACAACAGGGAAACTGAGCAGTTCTTC.

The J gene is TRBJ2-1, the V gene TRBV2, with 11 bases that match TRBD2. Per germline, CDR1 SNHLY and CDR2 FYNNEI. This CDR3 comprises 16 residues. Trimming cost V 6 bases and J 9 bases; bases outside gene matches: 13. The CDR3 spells CASRSGLAGLQGEQFF. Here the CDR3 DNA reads TGTGCCAGCAGATCCGGACTAGCGGGTTTGCAGGGTGAGCAGTTCTTC.

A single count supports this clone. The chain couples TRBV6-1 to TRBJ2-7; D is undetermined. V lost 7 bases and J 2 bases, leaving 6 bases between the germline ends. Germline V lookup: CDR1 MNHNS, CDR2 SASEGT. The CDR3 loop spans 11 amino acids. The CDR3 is CASIAAYEQYF. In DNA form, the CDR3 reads TGTGCCAGCATTGCAGCCTACGAGCAGTACTTC.

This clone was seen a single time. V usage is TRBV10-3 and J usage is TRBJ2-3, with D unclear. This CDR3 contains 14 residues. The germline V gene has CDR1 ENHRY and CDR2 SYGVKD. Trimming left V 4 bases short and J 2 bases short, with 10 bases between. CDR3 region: CAISGRQNTDTQYF. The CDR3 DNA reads TGTGCCATCAGTGGAAGACAAAACACAGATACGCAGTATTTT.

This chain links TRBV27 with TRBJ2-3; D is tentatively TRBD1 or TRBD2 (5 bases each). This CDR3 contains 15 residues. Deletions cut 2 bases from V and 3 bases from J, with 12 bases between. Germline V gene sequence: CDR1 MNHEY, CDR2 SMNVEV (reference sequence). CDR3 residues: CASSLTEGPTDTQYF. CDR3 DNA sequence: TGTGCCAGCAGTTTAACCGAGGGGCCGACAGATACGCAGTATTTT.

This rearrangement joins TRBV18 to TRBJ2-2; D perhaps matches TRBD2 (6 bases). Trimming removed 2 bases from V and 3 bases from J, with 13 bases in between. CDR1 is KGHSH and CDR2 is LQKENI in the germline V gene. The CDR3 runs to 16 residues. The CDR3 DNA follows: TGTGCCAGCTCACCAAGTCCTAGCGAATACACCGGGGAGCTGTTTTTT. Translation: CASSPSPSEYTGELFF.